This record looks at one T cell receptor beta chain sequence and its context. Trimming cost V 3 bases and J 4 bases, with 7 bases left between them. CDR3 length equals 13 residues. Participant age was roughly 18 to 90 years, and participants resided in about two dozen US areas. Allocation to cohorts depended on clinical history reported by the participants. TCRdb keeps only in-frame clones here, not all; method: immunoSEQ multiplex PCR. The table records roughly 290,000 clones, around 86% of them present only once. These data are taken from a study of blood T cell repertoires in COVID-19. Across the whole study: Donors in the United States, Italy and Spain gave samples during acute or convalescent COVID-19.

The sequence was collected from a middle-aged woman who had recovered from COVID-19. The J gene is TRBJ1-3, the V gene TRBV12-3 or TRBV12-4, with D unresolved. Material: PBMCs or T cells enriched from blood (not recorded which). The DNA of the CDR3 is TGTGCCAGCAGTTTCGCCGAGGGAAACACCATATATTTT. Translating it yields CASSFAEGNTIYF.